One T cell receptor (beta chain) is described in this entry. Its specificity is unknown. The source of the sample is a study of shared clonotypes between healthy human individuals. At the level of the study: Aged 18 to 49, the donors were a couple of women and three men.

The CDR3 contains 17 residues. The V gene lost 5 bases and the J gene lost 0 bases, with 17 bases spanning the gap. Germline V CDR1 and CDR2: MDHEN, SYDVKM. TCRdb's copy holds only in-frame clones and misses some; the assay was immunoSEQ multiplex PCR. This table holds approximately 640,000 clones, around 91% found once. Findings of the study overall: Represented genetic and exposure-history diversity was restricted by having few donors.

This clonotype originated in a man aged 18 to 30 in good health. Some clones in this sample may be carry-over from other donors' samples. The V call is TRBV28, the J call TRBJ1-3; D is ambiguous. Input material: memory CD8+ T cells from PBMCs. The subset here: CD45RO+ cells pooled with CCR7-negative TemRA cells. DNA for the CDR3: TGTGCCAGCAGTCCCTGGCATAAGGACCACTCTGGAAACACCATATATTTT. As protein: CASSPWHKDHSGNTIYF.